This TCR beta chain was observed in a study of cytomegalovirus exposure and HLA in healthy donors. Study-level findings and limits: Cytomegalovirus status was reportedly diagnosed by the classifier with high sensitivity and specificity. The study put about 180 TCR beta chains on its list as cytomegalovirus-associated.

Trimming cost V 8 bases and J 5 bases, with 17 bases left between them. Germline loops: CDR1 SEHNR, CDR2 FQNEAQ (reference sequence). The CDR3 extends over 14 amino acids. Clones were sequenced by immunoSEQ multiplex PCR, and TCRdb holds only the in-frame ones, with some missing. The table lists more than 110,000 clones, roughly 88% of them singletons. On this clone: Its antigen is currently unknown.

Sample: PBMCs. The V gene is TRBV7-9, the J gene TRBJ2-3; D is uncertain. This TCR was recovered from a woman aged 18-30 years in good health and CMV-seropositive. The CDR3 sequence is CASSPPALIDTQYF. The CDR3 DNA reads TGTGCCAGCTCCCCCCCCGCCCTAATAGATACGCAGTATTTT. Drawing the rest from reference TRBV7-9 and TRBJ2-3, the complete variable domain is DTGVSQNPRHKITKRGQNVTFRCDPISEHNRLYWYRQTLGQGPEFLTYFQNEAQLEKSRLLSDRFSAERPKGSFSTLEIQRTEQGDSAMYLCASSPPALIDTQYFGPGTRLTVL.